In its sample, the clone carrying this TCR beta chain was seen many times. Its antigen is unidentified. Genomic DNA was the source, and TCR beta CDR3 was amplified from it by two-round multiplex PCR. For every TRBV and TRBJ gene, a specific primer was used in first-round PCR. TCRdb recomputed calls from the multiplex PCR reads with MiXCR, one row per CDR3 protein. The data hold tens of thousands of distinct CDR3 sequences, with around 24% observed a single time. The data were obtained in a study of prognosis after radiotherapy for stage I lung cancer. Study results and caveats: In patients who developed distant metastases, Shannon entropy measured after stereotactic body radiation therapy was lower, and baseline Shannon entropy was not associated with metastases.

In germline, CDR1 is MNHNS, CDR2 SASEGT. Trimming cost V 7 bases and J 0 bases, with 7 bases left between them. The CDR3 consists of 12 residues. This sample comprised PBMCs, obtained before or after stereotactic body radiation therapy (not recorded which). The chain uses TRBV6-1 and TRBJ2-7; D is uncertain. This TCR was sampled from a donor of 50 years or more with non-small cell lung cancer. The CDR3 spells CASTPSSYEQYF. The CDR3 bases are TGTGCCAGCACCCCGAGCTCCTACGAGCAGTACTTC.